This paragraph reports one TCR beta chain. The data were produced by immunoSEQ multiplex PCR, yet TCRdb's version contains in-frame clones alone and is incomplete. Seen here are under 150,000 clones, around nine tenths observed once, and the top ten hold approximately 2.3%. This sample is drawn from a study of control samples from healthy donors and cancer patients. Germline loops: CDR1 SGHNT, CDR2 YYREEE (reference sequence). With 2 bases clipped from V and 5 bases from J, the junction kept 6 bases outside the gene matches. The CDR3 runs to 14 residues. This chain connects TRBV5-4 to TRBJ1-1; 7 bases agree with TRBD1. The receptor was derived from a woman aged 70-85 years in good health. Specimen: blood. This CDR3 reads CASSFFDRETEAFF. DNA of the CDR3: TGTGCCAGCAGCTTCTTTGACAGGGAAACTGAAGCTTTCTTT.